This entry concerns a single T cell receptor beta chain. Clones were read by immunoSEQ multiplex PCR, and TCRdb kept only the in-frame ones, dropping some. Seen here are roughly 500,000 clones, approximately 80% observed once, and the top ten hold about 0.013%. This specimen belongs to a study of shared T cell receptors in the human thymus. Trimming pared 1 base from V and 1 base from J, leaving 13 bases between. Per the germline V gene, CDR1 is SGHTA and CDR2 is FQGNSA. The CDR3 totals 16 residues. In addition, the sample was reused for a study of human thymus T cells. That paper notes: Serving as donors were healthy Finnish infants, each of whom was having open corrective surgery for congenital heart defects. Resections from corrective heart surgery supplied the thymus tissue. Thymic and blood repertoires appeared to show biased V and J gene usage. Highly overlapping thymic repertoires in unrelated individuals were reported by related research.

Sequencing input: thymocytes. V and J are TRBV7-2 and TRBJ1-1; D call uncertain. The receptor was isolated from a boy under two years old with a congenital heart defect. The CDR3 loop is CASSLGRPGWNTEAFF. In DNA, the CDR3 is TGTGCCAGCAGCTTAGGCCGCCCCGGGTGGAACACTGAAGCTTTCTTT.